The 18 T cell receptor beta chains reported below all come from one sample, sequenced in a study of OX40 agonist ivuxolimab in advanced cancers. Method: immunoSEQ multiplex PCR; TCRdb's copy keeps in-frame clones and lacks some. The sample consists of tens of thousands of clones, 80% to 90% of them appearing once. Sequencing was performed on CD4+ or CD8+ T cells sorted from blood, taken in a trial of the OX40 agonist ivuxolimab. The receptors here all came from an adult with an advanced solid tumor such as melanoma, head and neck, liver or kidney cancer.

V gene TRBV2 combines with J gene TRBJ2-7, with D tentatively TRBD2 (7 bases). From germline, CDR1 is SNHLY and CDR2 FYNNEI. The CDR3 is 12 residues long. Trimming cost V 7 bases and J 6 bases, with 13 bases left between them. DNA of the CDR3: TGTGCCAGCATAACGGGGGGCGCCGAGCAGTACTTC. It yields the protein CASITGGAEQYF. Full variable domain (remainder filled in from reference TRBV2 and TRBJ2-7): EPEVTQTPSHQVTQMGQEVILRCVPISNHLYFYWYRQILGQKVEFLVSFYNNEISEKSEIFDDQFSVERPDGSNFTLKIRSTKLEDSAMYFCASITGGAEQYFGPGTRLTVT.

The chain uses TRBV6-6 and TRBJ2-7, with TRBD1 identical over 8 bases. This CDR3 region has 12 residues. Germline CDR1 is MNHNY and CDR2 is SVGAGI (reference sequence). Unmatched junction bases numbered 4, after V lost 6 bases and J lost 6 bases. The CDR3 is CASRPTGGEQYF. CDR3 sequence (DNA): TGTGCCAGCAGGCCTACAGGGGGCGAGCAGTACTTC.

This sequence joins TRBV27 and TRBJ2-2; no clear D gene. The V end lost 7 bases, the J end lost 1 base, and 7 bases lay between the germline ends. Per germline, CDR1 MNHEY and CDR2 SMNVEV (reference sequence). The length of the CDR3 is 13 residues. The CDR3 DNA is TGTGCCAGCATGGAGTTGAACACCGGGGAGCTGTTTTTT. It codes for CASMELNTGELFF.

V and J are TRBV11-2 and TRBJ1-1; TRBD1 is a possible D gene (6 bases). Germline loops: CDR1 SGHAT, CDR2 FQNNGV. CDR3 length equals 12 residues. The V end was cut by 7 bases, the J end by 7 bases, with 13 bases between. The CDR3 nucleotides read TGTGCCAGCAAAGGAGGGGGGAATGAAGCTTTCTTT. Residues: CASKGGGNEAFF.

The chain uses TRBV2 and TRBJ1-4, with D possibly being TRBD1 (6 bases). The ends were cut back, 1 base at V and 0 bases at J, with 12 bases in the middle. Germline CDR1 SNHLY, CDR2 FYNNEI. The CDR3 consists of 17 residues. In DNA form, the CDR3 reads TGTGCCAGCAGTGAAGTACAGGGATTTGCAACTAATGAAAAACTGTTTTTT. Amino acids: CASSEVQGFATNEKLFF. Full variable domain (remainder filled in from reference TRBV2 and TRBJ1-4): EPEVTQTPSHQVTQMGQEVILRCVPISNHLYFYWYRQILGQKVEFLVSFYNNEISEKSEIFDDQFSVERPDGSNFTLKIRSTKLEDSAMYFCASSEVQGFATNEKLFFGSGTQLSVL.

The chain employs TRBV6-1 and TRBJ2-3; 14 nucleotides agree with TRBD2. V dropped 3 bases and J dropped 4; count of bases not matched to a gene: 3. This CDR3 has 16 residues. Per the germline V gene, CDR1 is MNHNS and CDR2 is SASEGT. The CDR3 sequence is CASSEWTSGRSDTQYF. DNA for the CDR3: TGTGCCAGCAGTGAGTGGACTAGCGGGAGGTCAGATACGCAGTATTTT.

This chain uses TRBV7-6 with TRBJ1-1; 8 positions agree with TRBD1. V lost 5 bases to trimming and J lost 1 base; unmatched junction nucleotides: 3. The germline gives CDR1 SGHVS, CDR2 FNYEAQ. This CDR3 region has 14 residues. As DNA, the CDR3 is TGTGCCAGCAGCCTTGGGACAGGGAACACTGAAGCTTTCTTT. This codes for CASSLGTGNTEAFF.

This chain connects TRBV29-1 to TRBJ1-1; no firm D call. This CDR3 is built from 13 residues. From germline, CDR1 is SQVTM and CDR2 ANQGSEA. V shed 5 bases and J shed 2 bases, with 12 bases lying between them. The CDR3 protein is CSVFGGSNTEAFF. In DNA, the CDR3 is TGCAGCGTTTTCGGCGGCAGTAACACTGAAGCTTTCTTT.

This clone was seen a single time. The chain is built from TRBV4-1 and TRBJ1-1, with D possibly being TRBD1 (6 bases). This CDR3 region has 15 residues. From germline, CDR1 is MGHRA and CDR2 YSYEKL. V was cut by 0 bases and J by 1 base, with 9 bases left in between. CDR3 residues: CASSQEGGANTEAFF. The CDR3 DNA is TGCGCCAGCAGCCAAGAGGGGGGGGCGAACACTGAAGCTTTCTTT.

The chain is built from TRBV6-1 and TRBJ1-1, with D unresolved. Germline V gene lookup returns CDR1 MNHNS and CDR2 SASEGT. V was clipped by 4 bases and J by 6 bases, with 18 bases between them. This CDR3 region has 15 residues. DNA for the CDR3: TGTGCCAGCAGTGCATTATTCACGGCAGCGTCTGAAGCTTTCTTT. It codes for CASSALFTAASEAFF.

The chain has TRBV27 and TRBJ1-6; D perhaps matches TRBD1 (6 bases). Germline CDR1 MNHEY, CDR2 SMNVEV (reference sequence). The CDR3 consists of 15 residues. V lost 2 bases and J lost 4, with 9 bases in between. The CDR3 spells CASSLRGGYNSPLHF. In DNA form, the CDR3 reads TGTGCCAGCAGTTTACGAGGGGGGTATAATTCACCCCTCCACTTT.

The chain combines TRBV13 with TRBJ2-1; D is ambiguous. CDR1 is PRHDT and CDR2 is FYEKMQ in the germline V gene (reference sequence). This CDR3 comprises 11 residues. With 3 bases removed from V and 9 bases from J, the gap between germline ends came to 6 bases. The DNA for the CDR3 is TGTGCCAGCAGCTTTGCCGCTGAGCAGTTCTTC. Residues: CASSFAAEQFF.

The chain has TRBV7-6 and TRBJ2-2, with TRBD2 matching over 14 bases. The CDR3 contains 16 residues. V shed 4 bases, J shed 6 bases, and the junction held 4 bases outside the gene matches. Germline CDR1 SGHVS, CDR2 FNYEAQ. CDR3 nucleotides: TGTGCCAGCAGCTACCGACTAGCGGGGGGGGCCGGGGAGCTGTTTTTT. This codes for CASSYRLAGGAGELFF. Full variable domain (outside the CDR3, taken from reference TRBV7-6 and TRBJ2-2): GAGVSQSPRYKVTKRGQDVALRCDPISGHVSLYWYRQALGQGPEFLTYFNYEAQQDKSGLPNDRFSAERPEGSISTLTIQRTEQRDSAMYRCASSYRLAGGAGELFFGEGSRLTVL.

The CDR3 DNA reads TGTGCCAGTAGTATAGGGGAGCGGGGGTTCTACAATGAGCAGTTCTTC. Translated: CASSIGERGFYNEQFF. The chain employs TRBV19 and TRBJ2-1, with 8 nucleotides matching TRBD2. Germline loops: CDR1 LNHDA, CDR2 SQIVND (reference sequence). Losses at the gene ends were 1 base for V and 3 bases for J; bases not matched to a gene: 5. The CDR3 length is 16 residues. The entire variable domain, with the rest obtained from reference TRBV19 and TRBJ2-1, is as follows: DGGITQSPKYLFRKEGQNVTLSCEQNLNHDAMYWYRQDPGQGLRLIYYSQIVNDFQKGDIAEGYSVSREKKESFPLTVTSAQKNPTAFYLCASSIGERGFYNEQFFGPGTRLTVL.

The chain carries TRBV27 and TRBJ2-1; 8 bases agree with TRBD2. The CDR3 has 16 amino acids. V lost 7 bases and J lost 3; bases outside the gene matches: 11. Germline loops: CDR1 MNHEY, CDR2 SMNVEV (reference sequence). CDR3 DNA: TGTGCCAGCACAACGGGGGGGGGCCAGATCTACAATGAGCAGTTCTTC. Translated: CASTTGGGQIYNEQFF.

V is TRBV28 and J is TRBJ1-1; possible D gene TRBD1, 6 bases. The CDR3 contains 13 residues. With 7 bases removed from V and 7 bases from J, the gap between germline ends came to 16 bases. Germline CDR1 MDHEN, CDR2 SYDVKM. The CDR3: CASIVSGDFEAFF. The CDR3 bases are TGTGCCAGCATAGTCTCAGGGGATTTTGAAGCTTTCTTT. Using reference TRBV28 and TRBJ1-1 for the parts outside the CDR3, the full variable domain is DVKVTQSSRYLVKRTGEKVFLECVQDMDHENMFWYRQDPGLGLRLIYFSYDVKMKEKGDIPEGYSVSREKKERFSLILESASTNQTSMYLCASIVSGDFEAFFGQGTRLTVV.

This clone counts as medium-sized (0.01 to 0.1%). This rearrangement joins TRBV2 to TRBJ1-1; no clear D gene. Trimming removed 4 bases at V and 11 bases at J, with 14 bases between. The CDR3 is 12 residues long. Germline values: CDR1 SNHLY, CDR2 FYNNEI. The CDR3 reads CASSVDRRVAFF. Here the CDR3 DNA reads TGTGCCAGCAGTGTGGACCGGAGGGTTGCTTTCTTT.

The CDR3 reads CASSPRGGVDYGYTF. CDR3 DNA: TGTGCCAGCAGCCCAAGGGGGGGAGTGGACTATGGCTACACCTTC. The genes are TRBV13 and TRBJ1-2, with D perhaps matching TRBD1 (6 bases). This CDR3 is 15 amino acids long. In germline, CDR1 is PRHDT, CDR2 FYEKMQ (reference sequence). V lost 5 bases, J lost 3 bases, and 16 bases lay in between.